This paragraph covers one TCR beta chain sequence. Its antigen is currently unknown. Since a much larger clone is just one base distant, this may be a read error. This specimen belongs to a study of read filtering for tumor transcriptome and immune sequencing. About the study: Whole-transcriptome libraries were prepared after DNase treatment.

From around 440 ng of RNA, a library with molecular barcoded alpha/delta and beta/gamma adaptors was made. TCRdb analysed the reads with MiXCR anew, one entry per CDR3 protein. The sample has tens of thousands of distinct CDR3 sequences, about 12% seen once. This CDR3 contains 13 residues. Germline CDR1 is DFQATT and CDR2 is SNEGSKA (reference sequence). Study-wide results and caveats: The sorted CD138-negative fraction was a mixed bone marrow immune population, not purified T cells. Even smaller IR-seq throughput identified most shared clonotypes.

This chain uses TRBV20-1 with TRBJ1-1; D is undetermined. The sequencing input was a population of CD138-negative cells sorted from bone marrow. The TCR was taken from a donor at least 40 years old with multiple myeloma. CDR3 sequence reads: CSAAGVLNAEAFF. DNA for the CDR3: TGCAGTGCAGCGGGAGTACTGAACGCTGAAGCTTTCTTT.